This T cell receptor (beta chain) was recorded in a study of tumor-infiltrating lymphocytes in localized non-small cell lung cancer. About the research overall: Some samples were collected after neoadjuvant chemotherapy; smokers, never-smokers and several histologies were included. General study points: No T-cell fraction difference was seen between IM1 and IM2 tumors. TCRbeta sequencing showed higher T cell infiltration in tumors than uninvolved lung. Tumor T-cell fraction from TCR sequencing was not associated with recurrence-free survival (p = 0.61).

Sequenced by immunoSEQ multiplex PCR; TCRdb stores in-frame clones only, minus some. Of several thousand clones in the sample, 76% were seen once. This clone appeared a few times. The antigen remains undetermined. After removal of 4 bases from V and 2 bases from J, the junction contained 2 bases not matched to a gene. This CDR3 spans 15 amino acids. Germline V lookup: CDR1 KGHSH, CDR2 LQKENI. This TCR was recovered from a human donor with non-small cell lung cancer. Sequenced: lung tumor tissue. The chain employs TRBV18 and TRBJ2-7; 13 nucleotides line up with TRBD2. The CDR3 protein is CASSLGTSGTYEQYF. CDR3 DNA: TGTGCCAGCTCACTGGGGACTAGCGGGACCTACGAGCAGTACTTC. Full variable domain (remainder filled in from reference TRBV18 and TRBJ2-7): NAGVMQNPRHLVRRRGQEARLRCSPMKGHSHVYWYRQLPEEGLKFMVYLQKENIIDESGMPKERFSAEFPKEGPSILRIQQVVRGDSAAYFCASSLGTSGTYEQYFGPGTRLTVT.